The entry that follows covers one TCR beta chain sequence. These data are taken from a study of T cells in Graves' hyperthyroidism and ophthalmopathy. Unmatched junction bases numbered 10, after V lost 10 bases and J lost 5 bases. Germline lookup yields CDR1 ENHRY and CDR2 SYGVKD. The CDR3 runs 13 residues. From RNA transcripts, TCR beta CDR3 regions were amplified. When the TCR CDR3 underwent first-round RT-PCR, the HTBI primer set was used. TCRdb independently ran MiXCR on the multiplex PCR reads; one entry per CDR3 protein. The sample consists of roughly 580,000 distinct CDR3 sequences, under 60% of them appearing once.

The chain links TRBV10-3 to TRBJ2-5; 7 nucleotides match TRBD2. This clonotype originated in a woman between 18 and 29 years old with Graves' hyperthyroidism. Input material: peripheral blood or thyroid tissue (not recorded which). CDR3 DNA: TGTGCCACCTCCGGGAGGCTGATCGAGACCCAGTACTTC. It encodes CATSGRLIETQYF.